This note documents a single T cell receptor beta chain sequence. The germline V gene has CDR1 SGHNT and CDR2 YYREEE (reference sequence). This CDR3 is 11 amino acids long. Trimming stripped 0 bases from V and 7 bases from J, with 5 bases between. The PCR used 60 Vbeta and 13 Jbeta primers. Libraries were prepared by immunoSEQ multiplex PCR; TCRdb keeps only in-frame clonotypes and omits some of them. The data contain roughly 150,000 clones, roughly three quarters of them singletons. The data originate from a study of cytomegalovirus exposure and HLA in healthy donors. The chain carries TRBV5-4 and TRBJ2-7; D is possibly TRBD2 (5 bases). The clonotype comes from a woman in her 40s in good health and CMV-seronegative. Sequences were obtained from PBMCs. The CDR3 bases are TGTGCCAGCAGCTTGGCGGGGGAGCAGTACTTC. Translating it yields CASSLAGEQYF.